Below, 27 T cell receptor beta chains from the same sample are listed, as sequenced in a study of blood T cell repertoires in COVID-19. TCRdb keeps only in-frame clones here, not all; method: immunoSEQ multiplex PCR. Among about 31,000 clones listed, about 91% were seen once. The sample was peripheral blood. These receptor sequences come from a human donor in a cohort sampled during active COVID-19.

The rearrangement uses TRBV6-5 and TRBJ1-2; 8 positions match TRBD1. The germline gives CDR1 MNHEY, CDR2 SVGAGI. The length of the CDR3 is 15 residues. V dropped 0 bases and J dropped 8; count of bases not matched to a gene: 8. The CDR3 DNA sequence: TGTGCCAGCAGTTACTCGAGGCAGGGGGCTCGGGGCTACACCTTC. This translates into CASSYSRQGARGYTF.

The V gene is TRBV6-2 or TRBV6-3, the J gene TRBJ1-3, with D perhaps matching TRBD1 (5 bases). Germline values: CDR1 MNHEY, CDR2 SVGEGT. The CDR3 is made up of 14 amino acids. Trimming took 6 bases from V and 7 from J, leaving 16 bases between them. CDR3 DNA: TGTGCCAGCAGCCCAGGGACTTTACTGAACACCATATATTTT. Encoded protein: CASSPGTLLNTIYF.

The chain has TRBV5-1 and TRBJ2-5; D gene ambiguous. The CDR3 sequence is 17 residues long. CDR1 and CDR2 (germline): SGHRS, YFSETQ. V lost 0 bases and J lost 5, with 20 bases in between. This CDR3 is CASSLALPSRLTETQYF. CDR3 sequence (DNA): TGCGCCAGCAGCTTGGCGTTGCCTTCTCGACTGACGGAGACCCAGTACTTC.

This clone was found once. The CDR3 DNA follows: TGTGCCAGCTATCTGACAGGGGCTTCAGATACGCAGTATTTT. Encoded protein: CASYLTGASDTQYF. The chain has TRBV11-3 and TRBJ2-3; 8 positions match TRBD1. The CDR3 has 14 residues. From germline, CDR1 is SGHNT and CDR2 YENEEA. With V trimmed by 8 bases and J by 4 bases, 8 bases remained unmatched. Full variable domain (rest looked up from reference TRBV11-3 and TRBJ2-3): EAGVVQSPRYKIIEKKQPVAFWCNPISGHNTLYWYLQNLGQGPELLIRYENEEAVDDSQLPKDRFSAERLKGVDSTLKIQPAELGDSAVYLCASYLTGASDTQYFGPGTRLTVL.

The J gene is TRBJ2-5, the V gene TRBV7-6, with 9 bases matching TRBD1. The CDR3 sequence is 16 residues long. Germline V lookup: CDR1 SGHVS, CDR2 FNYEAQ. V lost 5 bases and J lost 4; bases outside the gene matches: 11. The DNA for the CDR3 is TGTGCCAGCAGCCAAACAGGGGGCTTGGGCACAGAGACCCAGTACTTC. Translation gives CASSQTGGLGTETQYF.

In the case of this clone: At one end the junction does not follow the germline gene, possibly because of a read error. CDR3 residues: CASSLAPAGGYNEQFF. In DNA form, the CDR3 reads TGTGCTAGCAGCTTAGCGCCAGCGGGAGGGTACAATGAGCAGTTCTTC. V and J are TRBV7-7 and TRBJ2-1, with TRBD2 identical over 10 bases. The CDR3 extends over 16 amino acids. Germline assignment: CDR1 SSHAT and CDR2 FNYEAQ (reference sequence).

This rearrangement joins TRBV2 to TRBJ1-5, with D perhaps TRBD1 (5 bases). Trimming took 6 bases from V and 6 from J, leaving 18 bases between them. The CDR3 sequence is 15 residues long. Germline CDR1 SNHLY, CDR2 FYNNEI. CDR3 protein: CASSPVGQGSQPQHF. CDR3 sequence (DNA): TGTGCCAGCAGCCCGGTTGGGCAGGGCTCTCAGCCCCAGCATTTT.

Only a few counts were recorded for this clone. The CDR3 nucleotides read TGTGCCAGCAGTTTAGAAGGGGGAAAACTGTTTTTT. Protein product: CASSLEGGKLFF. The V gene is TRBV12-3 or TRBV12-4, the J gene TRBJ1-4; tentative D call: TRBD1 (6 bases). The ends were cut back, 1 base at V and 10 bases at J, with 7 bases in the middle. The CDR3 sequence is 12 residues long.

V and J are TRBV29-1 and TRBJ2-5, with 11 bases matching TRBD2. Per the germline V gene, CDR1 is SQVTM and CDR2 is ANQGSEA. The CDR3 is made up of 13 amino acids. With V trimmed by 6 bases and J by 5 bases, 5 bases remained unmatched. CDR3 loop: CSVQTSGEETQYF. The CDR3 DNA follows: TGCAGCGTGCAGACTAGCGGGGAGGAGACCCAGTACTTC.

The chain uses TRBV2 and TRBJ2-3; TRBD2 matches 7 bases. Germline V gene sequence: CDR1 SNHLY, CDR2 FYNNEI. The CDR3 covers 16 residues. The V segment lost 7 bases and the J segment 1 base; nucleotides outside the gene matches: 11. The CDR3 nucleotides read TGTGCCAGCATTGGGCTAGAGCGGGGAGGCACAGATACGCAGTATTTT. It codes for CASIGLERGGTDTQYF. The variable domain in full, with the rest retrieved from reference TRBV2 and TRBJ2-3, is EPEVTQTPSHQVTQMGQEVILRCVPISNHLYFYWYRQILGQKVEFLVSFYNNEISEKSEIFDDQFSVERPDGSNFTLKIRSTKLEDSAMYFCASIGLERGGTDTQYFGPGTRLTVL.

V gene TRBV29-1 combines with J gene TRBJ1-1, with a possible D match to TRBD1 (5 bases). V lost 2 bases and J 2 bases, leaving 9 bases between the germline ends. Germline-derived CDR1 and CDR2 are SQVTM and ANQGSEA. The CDR3 spans 13 residues. For the CDR3, the DNA is TGCAGCGTTGAATGGGGGGGTAACACTGAAGCTTTCTTT. This gives the protein CSVEWGGNTEAFF.

This clone has only one observation. This chain connects TRBV7-3 to TRBJ2-5, with 7 positions matching TRBD2. V was clipped by 1 base and J by 5 bases; unmatched bases: 7. Germline CDR1 SGHTA, CDR2 FQGTGA. The CDR3 consists of 15 residues. For the CDR3, the DNA is TGTGCCAGCAGCTTAAGGAGGGCGGGAGCGGAGACCCAGTACTTC. Encoded protein: CASSLRRAGAETQYF.

The V call is TRBV19, the J call TRBJ2-2; D is uncertain. This CDR3 spans 14 amino acids. Germline CDR1 and CDR2: LNHDA and SQIVND (reference sequence). Trimming cost V 6 bases and J 8 bases, with 16 bases left between them. Here the CDR3 DNA reads TGTGCCAGTAGGCTCGGTTCGGTGTTGGGGGAGCTGTTTTTT. Its translation: CASRLGSVLGELFF.

DNA of the CDR3: TGTGCCAGCAGCCAACGAAACTTTGGTACGCAGTATTTT. It is translated as CASSQRNFGTQYF. The rearrangement uses TRBV7-2 and TRBJ2-3, with unresolved D. The V gene's germline CDR1 is SGHTA and CDR2 FQGNSA. The CDR3 runs to 13 residues. V gave up 5 bases and J gave up 8 bases, with 14 bases separating them.

The rearrangement uses TRBV3-1 (or the pseudogene TRBV3-2) and TRBJ2-2, with TRBD2 matching over 7 bases. V was clipped by 3 bases and J by 4 bases; unmatched bases: 14. CDR3 length: 18 amino acids. Germline-derived CDR1 and CDR2 are LGHDT and YNNKEL (reference sequence). CDR3 in DNA: TGTGCCAGCAGCCACTCTCAGGGAGGGGATCAGAGCACCGGGGAGCTGTTTTTT. Its translation: CASSHSQGGDQSTGELFF.

The rearrangement uses TRBV4-1 and TRBJ2-5; perhaps TRBD1 as D (6 bases). Germline V gene lookup returns CDR1 MGHRA and CDR2 YSYEKL. The CDR3 covers 14 residues. V lost 4 bases to trimming and J lost 3 bases, with 12 bases between them. CDR3 coding DNA: TGCGCCAGCAGCCCTCCGGGACAAAAAGAGACCCAGTACTTC. This encodes CASSPPGQKETQYF.

The chain links TRBV12-3 or TRBV12-4 to TRBJ1-1, with D unresolved. CDR3 size: 13 residues. Trimming cost V 2 bases and J 4 bases, with 8 bases left between them. The CDR3 DNA follows: TGTGCCAGCAGTTTAATGGCAGGCACTGAAGCTTTCTTT. It specifies CASSLMAGTEAFF.

This chain uses TRBV7-8 with TRBJ2-1; D unclear. The CDR3 runs 11 residues. V shed 3 bases and J shed 7 bases, with 4 bases lying between them. Germline V gives CDR1 SGHVS, CDR2 FQNEAQ. The CDR3 DNA reads as TGTGCCAGCAGCTTGCAGAATGAGCAGTTCTTC. This gives the protein CASSLQNEQFF.

The genes are TRBV3-1 (or the pseudogene TRBV3-2) and TRBJ2-2, with 7 bases lining up with TRBD1. Germline V gene sequence: CDR1 LGHDT, CDR2 YNNKEL (reference sequence). Unmatched junction bases numbered 2, after V lost 0 bases and J lost 4 bases. The length of the CDR3 is 15 residues. Here the CDR3 DNA reads TGTGCCAGCAGCCAAGAAGGGGGCGGCACCGGGGAGCTGTTTTTT. Residues: CASSQEGGGTGELFF.

The chain recombines TRBV7-3 with TRBJ2-3; 8 bases align to TRBD2. Looked up from germline, CDR1 is SGHTA and CDR2 is FQGTGA. The V and J ends lost 4 bases and 1 base, in that order; junction bases with no gene match: 10. The CDR3 is made up of 17 amino acids. CDR3 region: CASSSEIAGRGTDTQYF. The CDR3 DNA follows: TGTGCCAGCAGCTCGGAAATAGCGGGAAGAGGCACAGATACGCAGTATTTT. Variable domain in full (rest from reference TRBV7-3 and TRBJ2-3): GAGVSQTPSNKVTEKGKYVELRCDPISGHTALYWYRQSLGQGPEFLIYFQGTGAADDSGLPNDRFFAVRPEGSVSTLKIQRTERGDSAVYLCASSSEIAGRGTDTQYFGPGTRLTVL.

The chain uses TRBV6-4 and TRBJ2-3, with TRBD2 identical over 11 bases. The germline CDR1 and CDR2 sequences are MRHNA and SNTAGT. This CDR3 is 15 amino acids long. The V segment lost 8 bases and the J segment 6 bases; nucleotides outside the gene matches: 10. The CDR3 DNA follows: TGTGCCAGCGGGGCGACTAGCGGGGCGACGGATACGCAGTATTTT. It yields the protein CASGATSGATDTQYF.

V is TRBV10-3 and J is TRBJ2-5; 8 nucleotides match TRBD2. CDR3 size: 16 residues. The trim removed 4 bases at V and 5 bases at J, leaving 12 bases unmatched. The germline V gene has CDR1 ENHRY and CDR2 SYGVKD. The CDR3: CAISVGREAGIETQYF. CDR3 nucleotides: TGTGCCATCAGTGTGGGGCGGGAGGCGGGGATTGAGACCCAGTACTTC.

V and J are TRBV5-6 and TRBJ1-1, with D maybe TRBD1 (5 bases). Germline CDR1 is SGHDT and CDR2 is YYEEEE. This CDR3 is built from 15 residues. V dropped 2 bases and J dropped 9 bases, with 20 bases sitting between them. The CDR3 loop is CASSLLQATLTQAFF. In nucleotides, the CDR3 is TGTGCCAGCAGCTTACTACAGGCTACACTTACTCAAGCTTTCTTT.

The chain links TRBV7-2 to TRBJ1-2; 11 bases match TRBD1. Germline V gene data show CDR1 as SGHTA and CDR2 as FQGNSA. The length of the CDR3 is 15 residues. The junction had 5 bases not matched to a gene; V was cut back by 4 bases and J by 4 bases. The DNA of the CDR3 is TGTGCCAGCAGCTCCGGACAGGGGGCCATCTATGGCTACACCTTC. This translates into CASSSGQGAIYGYTF.

This chain joins TRBV9 and TRBJ1-2, with a weak D call TRBD1 (5 bases). V lost 4 bases, J lost 4 bases, and 11 bases lay in between. The length of the CDR3 is 13 residues. Germline V CDR1 and CDR2: SGDLS, YYNGEE. As DNA, the CDR3 is TGTGCCAGCAGCCCCTTGACAGCCTATGGCTACACCTTC. Translating it yields CASSPLTAYGYTF.

The gene calls are TRBV7-9 and TRBJ1-4; 8 positions match TRBD1. Germline loops: CDR1 SEHNR, CDR2 FQNEAQ (reference sequence). With 0 bases clipped from V and 7 bases from J, the junction kept 4 bases outside the gene matches. The CDR3 extends over 15 amino acids. The CDR3 bases are TGTGCCAGCAGCTTAGCCGGGACAGGAGTTGAAAAACTGTTTTTT. Translating gives CASSLAGTGVEKLFF. Supplemented by reference TRBV7-9 and TRBJ1-4, the full variable domain reads DTGVSQNPRHKITKRGQNVTFRCDPISEHNRLYWYRQTLGQGPEFLTYFQNEAQLEKSRLLSDRFSAERPKGSFSTLEIQRTEQGDSAMYLCASSLAGTGVEKLFFGSGTQLSVL.

The chain joins TRBV18 to TRBJ2-1; TRBD2 aligns across 11 bases. With V trimmed by 6 bases and J by 4 bases, 5 bases remained unmatched. The CDR3 loop spans 15 amino acids. The V gene's germline CDR1 is KGHSH and CDR2 LQKENI. As DNA, the CDR3 is TGTGCCAGCTCCCTAGCGGGGGGCCTTTACAATGAGCAGTTCTTC. Translation gives CASSLAGGLYNEQFF.